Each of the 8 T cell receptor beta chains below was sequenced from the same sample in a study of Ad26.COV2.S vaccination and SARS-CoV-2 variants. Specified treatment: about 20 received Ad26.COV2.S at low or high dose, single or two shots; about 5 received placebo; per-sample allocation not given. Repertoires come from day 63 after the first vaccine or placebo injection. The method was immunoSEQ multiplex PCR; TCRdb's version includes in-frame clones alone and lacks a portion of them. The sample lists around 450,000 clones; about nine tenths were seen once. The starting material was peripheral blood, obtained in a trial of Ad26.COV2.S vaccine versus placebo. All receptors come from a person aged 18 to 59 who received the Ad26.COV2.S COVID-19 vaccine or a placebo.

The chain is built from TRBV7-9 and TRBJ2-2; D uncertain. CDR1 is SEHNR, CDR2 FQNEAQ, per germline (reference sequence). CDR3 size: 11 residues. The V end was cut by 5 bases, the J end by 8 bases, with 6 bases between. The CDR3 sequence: CASSQIGELFF. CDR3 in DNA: TGTGCCAGCAGCCAAATTGGGGAGCTGTTTTTT.

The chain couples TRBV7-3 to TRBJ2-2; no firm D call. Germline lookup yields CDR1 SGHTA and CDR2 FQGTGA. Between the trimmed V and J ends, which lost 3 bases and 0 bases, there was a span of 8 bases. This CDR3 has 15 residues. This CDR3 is CASSLRSANTGELFF. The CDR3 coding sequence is TGTGCCAGCAGCTTGAGAAGTGCGAACACCGGGGAGCTGTTTTTT.

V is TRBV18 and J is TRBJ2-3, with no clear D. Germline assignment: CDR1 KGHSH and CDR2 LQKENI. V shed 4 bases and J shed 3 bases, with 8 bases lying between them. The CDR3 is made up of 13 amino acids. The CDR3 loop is CASSRRRTDTQYF. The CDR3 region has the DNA TGTGCCAGCTCACGGCGCAGAACAGATACGCAGTATTTT.

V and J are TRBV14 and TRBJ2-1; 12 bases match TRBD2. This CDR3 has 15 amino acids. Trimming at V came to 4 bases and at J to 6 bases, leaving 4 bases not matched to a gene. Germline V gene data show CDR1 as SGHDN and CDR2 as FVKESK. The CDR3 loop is CASSRLAGEGNEQFF. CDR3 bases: TGTGCCAGCAGCCGACTAGCGGGAGAGGGCAATGAGCAGTTCTTC.

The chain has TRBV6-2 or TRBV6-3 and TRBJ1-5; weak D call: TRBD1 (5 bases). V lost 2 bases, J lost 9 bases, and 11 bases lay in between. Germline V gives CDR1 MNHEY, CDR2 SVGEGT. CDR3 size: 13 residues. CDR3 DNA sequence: TGTGCCAGCAGTTACGGGGGAATCTTGCCCCAGCATTTT. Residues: CASSYGGILPQHF.

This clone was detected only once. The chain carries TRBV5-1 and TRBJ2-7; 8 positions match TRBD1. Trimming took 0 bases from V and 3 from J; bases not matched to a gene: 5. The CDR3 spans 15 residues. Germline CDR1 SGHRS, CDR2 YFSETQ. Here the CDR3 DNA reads TGCGCCAGCAGCTTGGCTGGACAGGGAAACTACGAGCAGTACTTC. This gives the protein CASSLAGQGNYEQYF. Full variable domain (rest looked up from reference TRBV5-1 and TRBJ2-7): KAGVTQTPRYLIKTRGQQVTLSCSPISGHRSVSWYQQTPGQGLQFLFEYFSETQRNKGNFPGRFSGRQFSNSRSEMNVSTLELGDSALYLCASSLAGQGNYEQYFGPGTRLTVT.

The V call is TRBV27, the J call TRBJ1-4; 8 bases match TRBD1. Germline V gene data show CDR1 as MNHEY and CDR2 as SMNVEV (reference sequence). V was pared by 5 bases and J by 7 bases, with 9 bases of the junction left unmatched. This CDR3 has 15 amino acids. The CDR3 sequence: CASSLNRGLREKLFF. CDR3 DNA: TGTGCCAGCAGTCTTAACAGGGGGTTGCGTGAAAAACTGTTTTTT.

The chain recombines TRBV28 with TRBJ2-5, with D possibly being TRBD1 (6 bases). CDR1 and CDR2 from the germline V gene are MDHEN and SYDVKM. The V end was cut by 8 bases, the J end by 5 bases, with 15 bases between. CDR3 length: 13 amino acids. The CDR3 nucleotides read TGTGCCAGCGGACAATTGAGGGGGGAGACCCAGTACTTC. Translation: CASGQLRGETQYF.